These T cell receptor beta chains were read from a single sample in a study of glioma-infiltrating T cells. TCRdb re-analysed the multiplex PCR reads in MiXCR, keeping a single row per CDR3 protein. The sample yields about 200,000 distinct CDR3 sequences, around 32% seen once. Sequencing was done on a sample of glioma tissue, nonneoplastic brain tissue, or PBMCs (not recorded which). These receptors were taken from a human donor with low-grade glioma or glioblastoma, undergoing nonglioma brain surgery, or in good health (not recorded which). Each CDR3 is given with its conserved first and last residue. The D gene is left open where the match is weak. The size field is filled for only some rows; it gives once, few, many or a size class.

d_call j_call v_call clone_size cdr3_length cdr3_nt cdr3_aa
TRBD1 TRBJ2-7 TRBV27 many 15 TGTGCCAGCAGTTTATGGGGACAGGGACCCTACGAGCAGTACTTC CASSLWGQGPYEQYF
TRBD1 TRBJ2-1 TRBV25-1 many 14 TGTGCCACTACAGGGGGGATCGGCAGGACTGAGCAGTTCTTC CATTGGIGRTEQFF
TRBD2 TRBJ2-1 TRBV5-1 many 15 TGCGCCAGCAGCTTCGGAGGACTAGCTGGCAATGAGCAGTTCTTC CASSFGGLAGNEQFF
TRBD1 TRBJ2-1 TRBV28 . 15 TGTGCCAGCAGTACCTCGGGACAGGGGACGTATGAGCAGTTCTTC CASSTSGQGTYEQFF
TRBD1 TRBJ2-7 TRBV9 few 16 TGTGCCAGCAGCGTAGAGGGGGACAGGACTCCCTACGAGCAGTACTTC CASSVEGDRTPYEQYF
TRBD1 TRBJ2-5 TRBV6-1 once 12 TGTGCCAGCAGACAGGGGATGGGGACCAAGTACTTC CASRQGMGTKYF
. TRBJ2-5 TRBV5-4 few 14 TGTGCCAGCAGCTTGAAGAGGGGCCAAGAGACCCAGTACTTC CASSLKRGQETQYF
. TRBJ1-2 TRBV12-3/TRBV12-4 . 12 TGTGCCAGCAGCCGTATGGGCTATGGCTACACCTTC CASSRMGYGYTF
. TRBJ2-3 TRBV2 many 13 TGTGCCAGCAGTGGGACGCTGGCAGATACGCAGTATTTT CASSGTLADTQYF
. TRBJ2-1 TRBV4-3 medium-sized 17 TGCGCCAGCAGCCAAGAAGGGAACAGGGAACCCTACAATGAGCAGTTCTTC CASSQEGNREPYNEQFF
. TRBJ1-4 TRBV2 many 14 TGTGCCAGCAGTGACGCCCCAACTAATGAAAAACTGTTTTTT CASSDAPTNEKLFF
. TRBJ1-1 TRBV2 many 12 TGTGCCAGCAGTGAACGGGGAGGTGGGGCTTTCTTT CASSERGGGAFF
. TRBJ2-5 TRBV7-9 many 13 TGTGCCAGCACCCTGAGAGGGGTCGAGACCCAGTACTTC CASTLRGVETQYF
. TRBJ2-1 TRBV18 many 15 TGTGCCAGCTCACCTCAGTTAACGGGGAACAATGAGCAGTTCTTC CASSPQLTGNNEQFF
. TRBJ2-5 TRBV29-1 many 10 TGCAGCGGTACCCAAGAGACCCAGTACTTC CSGTQETQYF
. TRBJ2-3 TRBV7-9 many 15 TGTGCCAGCAGCTCCCCCGCGGAGTACACAGATACGCAGTATTTT CASSSPAEYTDTQYF
TRBD2 TRBJ2-7 TRBV29-1 . 11 TGCAGCGTTGACTCTAGCGGGAGGTCCTACTTC CSVDSSGRSYF
TRBD2 TRBJ2-5 TRBV5-1 . 14 TGCGCCAGCAGCACCCAAGCGGGGCTAGAGAACCAGTACTTC CASSTQAGLENQYF
TRBD1 TRBJ2-2 TRBV9 few 15 TGTGCCAGCAGCGTAGTGACAGGGGACACCGGGGAGCTGTTTTTT CASSVVTGDTGELFF
TRBD1 TRBJ1-5 TRBV20-1 many 15 TGCAGTGCTAAGGGACAGGGGTTCCTCCCAGGGCCCCAGCATTTT CSAKGQGFLPGPQHF
. TRBJ2-1 TRBV7-2 many 15 TGTGCCAGCAGCTTTAATGGGGGCCACCATAGTGAGCAGTTCTTC CASSFNGGHHSEQFF
TRBD2 TRBJ2-3 TRBV5-8 many 15 TGTGCCAGCAGGCGACGGCGGGAGGCGGCAGATACGCAGTATTTT CASRRRREAADTQYF
. TRBJ1-2 TRBV19 few 17 TGTGCCAGTGGCTCCCTCTGGGAGGGACGTAATGGCTATGGCTACACCTTC CASGSLWEGRNGYGYTF
. TRBJ2-3 TRBV5-1 many 15 TGCGCCAGCAGCTTGGAAGGGGCGCGAGCAGATACGCAGTATTTT CASSLEGARADTQYF
. TRBJ2-3 TRBV4-2 many 13 TGTGCCAGCAGCCAAGATGGGACAGATACGCAGTATTTT CASSQDGTDTQYF
. TRBJ1-5 TRBV4-1 many 18 TGCGCCAGCAGCCAGAGGGTTGCGGGGGCGTTGGTGAATCAGCCCCAGCATTTT CASSQRVAGALVNQPQHF
TRBD2 TRBJ2-1 TRBV6-1 . 15 TGTGCCAGCAGTTCAATTAGCGGGAGGGACAATGAGCAGTTCTTC CASSSISGRDNEQFF
TRBD1 TRBJ2-7 TRBV7-3 few 15 TGTGCCAGCAGCGAGCAGACAGGGGGGTCCTACGAGCAGTACTTC CASSEQTGGSYEQYF
. TRBJ2-7 TRBV20-1 . 16 TGCAGTGCTACACCGCGGGACAGCTTCGTTCCCAACGGGCAGTACTTC CSATPRDSFVPNGQYF
TRBD2 TRBJ2-3 TRBV6-2/TRBV6-3 many 15 TGTGCCAGCAGACCTTTGCTAGCGGGAGGAGATACGCAGTATTTT CASRPLLAGGDTQYF
. TRBJ2-2 TRBV10-3 many 14 TGTGCCATCAGAGGTAACGAGAACACCGGGGAGCTGTTTTTT CAIRGNENTGELFF
. TRBJ2-1 TRBV28 many 14 TGTGCCAGCAGTTTGCAGCCATCCTACAATGAGCAGTTCTTC CASSLQPSYNEQFF
. TRBJ2-5 TRBV11-1 . 17 TGTGCCAGCAGCCTGAAACAGGGATGGTTACTCGGAGAGACCCAGTACTTC CASSLKQGWLLGETQYF
TRBD1 TRBJ2-7 TRBV6-2/TRBV6-3 many 14 TGTGCCAGCAACACCCGGGACAGCTTCTACGAGCAGTACTTC CASNTRDSFYEQYF
. TRBJ1-1 TRBV5-4 . 14 TGTGCCAGCAGACAGGACTATGGGAACACTGAAGCTTTCTTT CASRQDYGNTEAFF
. TRBJ1-1 TRBV20-1 many 16 TGCAGTGCTAGAGATAATGCGGGGTTGGGAGCGACTGAAGCTTTCTTT CSARDNAGLGATEAFF
TRBD2 TRBJ2-7 TRBV20-1 many 16 TGCAGTGCTAGAGATGACCTAGCGGGATACTCCTACGAGCAGTACTTC CSARDDLAGYSYEQYF
TRBD1 TRBJ2-1 TRBV20-1 . 13 TGCAGTGTTACTGACAGGGAGTTAAATGATCAGTTCTTC CSVTDRELNDQFF